Listed below are T cell receptor beta chains from one sample, sequenced in a study of blood T cell repertoires in COVID-19. The repertoire was sequenced with immunoSEQ multiplex PCR; TCRdb's copy has only in-frame clones and lacks some. The data hold around 90,000 clones, with approximately 86% observed a single time. Sequenced sample: peripheral blood. The receptors originated from a man in his fifties with COVID-19, enrolled during active disease. CDR3s include the opening cysteine and the closing phenylalanine or tryptophan. A D gene is named only where the DNA matches it firmly. Size values are once, few and many counts, or a class for expanded clones, and some rows have none.

clone size,J gene,D gene,V gene,CDR3 DNA,CDR3 protein
NA,TRBJ2-6,TRBD1,TRBV5-1,TGCGCCAGCAGCTACGGACAGGCAACCATCTCTGGGGCCAACGTCCTGACTTTC,CASSYGQATISGANVLTF
NA,TRBJ1-1,NA,TRBV18,TGTGCCAGCTCACCGGGGGGAAACACTGAAGCTTTCTTT,CASSPGGNTEAFF
NA,TRBJ1-2,NA,TRBV6-5,TGTGCCAGCAGTTACGGCCAGGGAAGGGGCTACACCTTC,CASSYGQGRGYTF
NA,TRBJ1-2,NA,TRBV3-1/TRBV3-2,TGTGCCAGCAGTCTTACGACAGCTCTTAACTATGGCTACACCTTC,CASSLTTALNYGYTF
NA,TRBJ1-5,NA,TRBV30,TGTGCCTGGAGTGCGGGAAGCTATAGCAATCAGCCCCAGCATTTT,CAWSAGSYSNQPQHF
once,TRBJ1-2,TRBD1,TRBV20-1,TGCAGTGCTAGTGTGTGGGACAGGGAAGTCGACTATGGCTACACCTTC,CSASVWDREVDYGYTF
NA,TRBJ1-2,NA,TRBV10-1,TGCGCCAGCAGTGGAAGGCGGGGGGACGGCTACACCTTC,CASSGRRGDGYTF
NA,TRBJ1-3,TRBD1,TRBV5-1,TGCGCCAGCAGCCCCGGGCGCGGCAGGGGGGCTGGAAACACCATATATTTT,CASSPGRGRGAGNTIYF
NA,TRBJ2-7,NA,TRBV2,TGTGCCAGCAGTGAAGGCAGGGTGGGCTACGAGCAGTACTTC,CASSEGRVGYEQYF
NA,TRBJ1-3,NA,TRBV18,TGTGCCAGCTCACCACCGATCGGGACAACTGGAAACACCATATATTTT,CASSPPIGTTGNTIYF
few,TRBJ1-2,NA,TRBV28,TGTGCCAGCAGTCAACAGTATGGCTACACCTTC,CASSQQYGYTF
NA,TRBJ1-4,TRBD1,TRBV7-2,TGTGCCAGCAGCCAGACAGGGTTTAATGAAAAACTGTTTTTT,CASSQTGFNEKLFF
NA,TRBJ1-4,NA,TRBV3-1/TRBV3-2,TGTGCCAGCAGCCCAACAGGTCGAAGAGAAAAACTGTTTTTT,CASSPTGRREKLFF
NA,TRBJ2-1,TRBD2,TRBV5-1,TGCGCCAGCAGCCTCGATCGTTTCACTAGCGGGGTTAATGAGCAGTTCTTC,CASSLDRFTSGVNEQFF
NA,TRBJ2-3,NA,TRBV10-1,TGCGCCAGCAGCCATGACACGGTGGGCACAGATACGCAGTATTTT,CASSHDTVGTDTQYF
few,TRBJ2-7,NA,TRBV27,TGTGCCAGCAAACTGACAAGTAACTCCTACGAGCAGTACTTC,CASKLTSNSYEQYF
NA,TRBJ2-1,TRBD2,TRBV6-1,TGTGCCAGCAGTGTTGTAGCGGGGGGCCGGGCTTTCTACAATGAGCAGTTCTTC,CASSVVAGGRAFYNEQFF
NA,TRBJ1-2,NA,TRBV28,TGTGCCAGCAGTTTAATTCTCTCTAACTATGGCTACACCTTC,CASSLILSNYGYTF
NA,TRBJ2-3,NA,TRBV9,TGTGCCAGCAGCGTAGGTAACACAGATACGCAGTATTTT,CASSVGNTDTQYF
NA,TRBJ1-3,NA,TRBV5-6,TGTGCCAGCACCCTGAGGAGCTACCTGCGGGGAAACACCATATATTTT,CASTLRSYLRGNTIYF
NA,TRBJ2-2,TRBD1,TRBV24-1,TGTGCCACCATGGACGAAAGACAGGGGAACACCGGGGAGCTGTTTTTT,CATMDERQGNTGELFF
NA,TRBJ1-2,TRBD1,TRBV5-5,TGTGCCAGCAGCTGGACAGGGGACTATGGCTACACCTTC,CASSWTGDYGYTF
once,TRBJ1-4,NA,TRBV6-5,TGTGCCAGCAGTTACTCAGCATCGGATGAAAAACTGTTTTTT,CASSYSASDEKLFF
NA,TRBJ2-1,TRBD2,TRBV27,TGTGCCAGCAGTTGGACTAGCGGGATAAACAATGAGCAGTTCTTC,CASSWTSGINNEQFF
NA,TRBJ2-1,TRBD1,TRBV15,TGTGCCACCAGCAGAGATGTCCAGAGGGGGCATGCGGTCGATGAGCAGTTCTTC,CATSRDVQRGHAVDEQFF
NA,TRBJ2-1,TRBD2,TRBV7-2,TGTGCCAGCAGCTTCGGACTAGCGGGGTACAATGAGCAGTTCTTC,CASSFGLAGYNEQFF
NA,TRBJ1-2,TRBD1,TRBV28,TGTGCCAGCAGTCCTAACAAAGGACAGGGAAGGCCCTATGGCTACACCTTC,CASSPNKGQGRPYGYTF
NA,TRBJ1-2,TRBD1,TRBV18,TGTGCCAGCTCACAACAGGGGGGAGACTATGGCTACACCTTC,CASSQQGGDYGYTF
NA,TRBJ1-2,NA,TRBV6-5,TGTGCCAGCAGTTACTTAAACAGGGCGTATGGCTACACCTTC,CASSYLNRAYGYTF
NA,TRBJ1-1,TRBD1,TRBV28,TGTGCCAGCACGTCTTGGACAGGTGAAGCTTTCTTT,CASTSWTGEAFF
NA,TRBJ2-7,TRBD1,TRBV2,TGTGCCAGCACTGGGGACAGCGCCTCCTACGAGCAGTACTTC,CASTGDSASYEQYF
NA,TRBJ2-3,TRBD1,TRBV13,TGTGCCAGCAGCTTATTAGGACAGGGAGGCACAGATACGCAGTATTTT,CASSLLGQGGTDTQYF
NA,TRBJ1-5,NA,TRBV19,TGTGCCAGTAGTATAAAGTGGCAGGGTACCCAGCCCCAGCATTTT,CASSIKWQGTQPQHF
NA,TRBJ2-2,NA,TRBV11-2,TGTGCCAGCGGACTACCTTGGACCGGGGAGCTGTTTTTT,CASGLPWTGELFF
NA,TRBJ2-5,TRBD2,TRBV5-1,TGCGCCAGCAGCTCGACTAGCGGGGGGGACACCCAGTACTTC,CASSSTSGGDTQYF
NA,TRBJ2-3,NA,TRBV4-1,TGCGCCAGCAGCCAAGGCGGGACCACGGGTGATACGCAGTATTTT,CASSQGGTTGDTQYF
NA,TRBJ1-1,NA,TRBV6-2/TRBV6-3,TGTGCCAGCAGTTACTCGGCAGGGAACACTGAAGCTTTCTTT,CASSYSAGNTEAFF
NA,TRBJ1-1,TRBD1,TRBV10-3,TGTGCCATCAGACAGGGCAGGGGGAGCACTGAAGCTTTCTTT,CAIRQGRGSTEAFF
NA,TRBJ1-5,NA,TRBV28,TGTGCCGCGGGCGGGGGCAACCTCGGGAGCAATCAGCCCCAGCATTTT,CAAGGGNLGSNQPQHF
NA,TRBJ1-6,NA,TRBV10-3,TGTGCCACCACGGCGGGGGTTAATTCACCCCTCCACTTT,CATTAGVNSPLHF
NA,TRBJ2-3,NA,TRBV2,TGTGCCAGCATCTATTTATCAAAAGATACGCAGTATTTT,CASIYLSKDTQYF
NA,TRBJ1-1,TRBD1,TRBV28,TGTGCCAGCACCTTAAACAGGGGGCGAAGCACTGAAGCTTTCTTT,CASTLNRGRSTEAFF
NA,TRBJ2-3,TRBD2,TRBV9,TGTGCCAGCAGCACCCCCCTGGGACTAGCGGGGGGAGTAGATACGCAGTATTTT,CASSTPLGLAGGVDTQYF
NA,TRBJ2-7,NA,TRBV7-8,TGTGCCAGCAGCTCCCCTGTAGGGGTATTCCACGAGCAGTACTTC,CASSSPVGVFHEQYF
NA,TRBJ1-4,TRBD1,TRBV5-1,TGCGCCAGCAGCTCCGGACAGGGTGGGGGAACTAATGAAAAACTGTTTTTT,CASSSGQGGGTNEKLFF
NA,TRBJ2-4,TRBD1,TRBV5-4,TGTGCCAGCAGCTCCGGACAGGGGGTAGTTGGCAAAAACATTCAGTACTTC,CASSSGQGVVGKNIQYF
few,TRBJ1-6,TRBD1,TRBV20-1,TGCAGTGCTCGGACAGGGGTACCCCTCCACTTT,CSARTGVPLHF
NA,TRBJ1-2,TRBD1,TRBV10-3,TGTGCCATCTCCCGGGACAGGGTAGGCTATGGCTACACCTTC,CAISRDRVGYGYTF
NA,TRBJ2-1,NA,TRBV29-1,TGCAGCGTTGAACGTCTCAATGAGCAGTTCTTC,CSVERLNEQFF
NA,TRBJ2-7,NA,TRBV5-4,TGTGCCAGCAGCAGAGTGTCGGCGTCTACGGGGGAGCAGTACTTC,CASSRVSASTGEQYF